One sample yielded the 15 T cell receptor beta chains listed below, sequenced in a study of Ad26.COV2.S vaccination and SARS-CoV-2 variants. Clones were sequenced by immunoSEQ multiplex PCR, and TCRdb holds only the in-frame ones, with some missing. The data show roughly 700,000 clones, about 90% seen once. Sample treatment: roughly 20 received Ad26.COV2.S at low or high dose, single or two shots; several received placebo; per-sample allocation not given. Specimens were obtained on day 63 following the first vaccine or placebo injection. The source was peripheral blood, collected in a trial of Ad26.COV2.S vaccine versus placebo. These receptors were collected from a person between 18 and 60 years old who received the Ad26.COV2.S COVID-19 vaccine or a placebo.

The chain recombines TRBV24-1 with TRBJ2-7, with D unclear. CDR3 size: 12 residues. CDR1 is KGHDR, CDR2 SFDVKD, per germline. V lost 4 bases, J lost 9 bases, and 12 bases lay in between. The CDR3 is CATSDPRDVQYF. The CDR3 region has the DNA TGTGCCACCAGTGACCCGCGTGACGTGCAGTACTTC.

The V call is TRBV10-3, the J call TRBJ2-2, with D possibly called TRBD1 or TRBD2 (5 bases each). The CDR3 has 15 amino acids. Germline V CDR1 and CDR2: ENHRY, SYGVKD. Between the trimmed V and J ends, which lost 5 bases and 0 bases, there was a span of 10 bases. The CDR3: CAISSGTPNTGELFF. Written as DNA, the CDR3 is TGTGCCATCAGTTCCGGGACGCCGAACACCGGGGAGCTGTTTTTT.

CDR3 nucleotides: TGTGCCAGCAGTTACTCGAGTAGGGGGTGGTACGAGCAGTACTTC. The encoded protein is CASSYSSRGWYEQYF. The chain uses TRBV6-5 and TRBJ2-7; D is possibly TRBD1 (6 bases). V lost 0 bases to trimming and J lost 4 bases, with 13 bases between them. Looked up from germline, CDR1 is MNHEY and CDR2 is SVGAGI. This CDR3 spans 15 amino acids.

J is TRBJ2-1 and V is TRBV18; no clear D. Germline CDR1 reads KGHSH; CDR2 reads LQKENI. V lost 0 bases and J lost 0, with 12 bases in between. CDR3 length equals 17 residues. CDR3 DNA: TGTGCCAGCTCACCACCGTCAGCCGAAAGCTCCTACAATGAGCAGTTCTTC. Translated, it gives CASSPPSAESSYNEQFF.

The chain is built from TRBV29-1 and TRBJ2-1, with TRBD1 identical over 7 bases. The CDR3 is made up of 11 amino acids. Germline CDR1 is SQVTM and CDR2 is ANQGSEA. J was trimmed by 8 bases and V by 7 bases; bases with no gene match: 5. The CDR3 loop is CSGYRGHEQFF. DNA for the CDR3: TGCAGCGGTTACAGGGGCCATGAGCAGTTCTTC.

This chain uses TRBV27 with TRBJ1-5; D not certain. Trimming left V 4 bases short and J 12 bases short, with 13 bases between. The CDR3 runs to 12 residues. Germline CDR1 and CDR2: MNHEY and SMNVEV (reference sequence). CDR3 sequence (DNA): TGTGCCAGCAGTTCCCCTAGGCGGTACCAGCATTTT. Residues: CASSSPRRYQHF.

The J gene is TRBJ1-4, the V gene TRBV6-6, with 7 positions matching TRBD1. CDR3 length: 15 residues. The J segment lost 0 bases and the V segment lost 10 bases, leaving 8 bases of the junction unmatched. In germline, CDR1 is MNHNY, CDR2 SVGAGI (reference sequence). CDR3 region: CATAGGDATNEKLFF. CDR3 nucleotides: TGTGCCACTGCAGGGGGGGATGCAACTAATGAAAAACTGTTTTTT.

The genes are TRBV7-8 and TRBJ2-1; TRBD2 aligns across 7 bases. The germline CDR1 and CDR2 sequences are SGHVS and FQNEAQ. Germline trimming cut 1 base from V and 8 bases from J; bases unmatched to any gene: 5. The CDR3 runs to 14 residues. The CDR3 region has the DNA TGTGCCAGCAGCTTAGGGCGGGGGAGCTATGAGCAGTTCTTC. Its protein product is CASSLGRGSYEQFF.

The rearrangement joins TRBV19 to TRBJ2-6; 7 positions match TRBD1. CDR3 length: 16 residues. The germline V gene has CDR1 LNHDA and CDR2 SQIVND (reference sequence). Trimming cost V 6 bases and J 0 bases; bases outside gene matches: 5. The CDR3 DNA follows: TGTGCCAGTAGCTGGACAGGACCCTCTGGGGCCAACGTCCTGACTTTC. Translated, it gives CASSWTGPSGANVLTF. Together with reference TRBV19 and TRBJ2-6, the CDR3 gives the full variable domain: DGGITQSPKYLFRKEGQNVTLSCEQNLNHDAMYWYRQDPGQGLRLIYYSQIVNDFQKGDIAEGYSVSREKKESFPLTVTSAQKNPTAFYLCASSWTGPSGANVLTFGAGSRLTVL.

The V call is TRBV10-3, the J call TRBJ2-7, with 8 nucleotides matching TRBD2. V gave up 8 bases and J gave up 2 bases; unmatched junction bases: 11. There are 15 residues in the CDR3. Germline V lookup: CDR1 ENHRY, CDR2 SYGVKD. CDR3 sequence: CAIHSGGGNTYEQYF. The CDR3 DNA sequence: TGTGCCATCCACTCCGGCGGGGGGAATACCTACGAGCAGTACTTC.

A word on this clone: Different DNA sequences within this sample yield the same CDR3. The chain couples TRBV6-5 to TRBJ2-7; 12 bases line up with TRBD1. The V gene end was trimmed by 0 bases and the J gene end by 4 bases; junction bases not matched to a gene: 1. The CDR3 sequence is 15 residues long. Germline V gene sequence: CDR1 MNHEY, CDR2 SVGAGI. For the CDR3, the DNA is TGTGCCAGCAGTTACTCGGGACAGGGGGCTTACGAGCAGTACTTC. Its protein is CASSYSGQGAYEQYF.

This clone was counted between two and nine times. CDR3 residues: CSVVGQGGNQPQHF. The CDR3 nucleotides read TGCAGCGTGGTTGGACAGGGGGGCAATCAGCCCCAGCATTTT. This chain uses TRBV29-1 with TRBJ1-5, with 10 bases identical to TRBD1. This CDR3 has 14 amino acids. Germline CDR1 reads SQVTM; CDR2 reads ANQGSEA. J was trimmed by 2 bases and V by 6 bases; bases with no gene match: 4.

In the case of this clone: Other DNA sequences of this sample code for an identical CDR3. The genes are TRBV7-2 and TRBJ2-2, with 8 bases lining up with TRBD2. V lost 2 bases and J lost 1; bases outside the gene matches: 0. CDR1 and CDR2 (germline): SGHTA, FQGNSA. The CDR3 extends over 15 amino acids. CDR3 DNA sequence: TGTGCCAGCAGCTTAACTAGCGGGAACACCGGGGAGCTGTTTTTT. It translates to CASSLTSGNTGELFF.

The CDR3 DNA sequence: TGTGCCAGCAGCAAAGCGAGACAGGGGACCTCACCCCTCCACTTT. It translates to CASSKARQGTSPLHF. The V gene is TRBV21-1, the J gene TRBJ1-6; TRBD1, the table's D call, was not compared with the DNA. TRBV21-1 is designated a pseudogene. CDR3 length equals 15 residues.

The chain has TRBV6-5 and TRBJ1-6; D gene unclear. V gave up 3 bases and J gave up 5 bases, with 8 bases separating them. CDR1 is MNHEY, CDR2 SVGAGI, per germline. This CDR3 has 14 residues. The CDR3 DNA is TGTGCCAGCAGTTATAATTTGGATAATTCACCCCTCCACTTT. As protein: CASSYNLDNSPLHF.